Listed below are T cell receptor beta chains from one sample, sequenced in a study of cytomegalovirus exposure and HLA in healthy donors. Sequencing was performed with immunoSEQ multiplex PCR; in TCRdb, only in-frame clones are kept and a portion is missing. Of about 65,000 clones listed, approximately 78% are singletons. What was sequenced was PBMCs. These receptors all come from a girl under 18 in good health and CMV-seropositive. Each CDR3 is given with its conserved first and last residue.

v_call cdr3_length cdr3_aa
TRBV10-2 13 CASSQGIGNTIYF
TRBV6-5 16 CASSYLSLALPREQFF
TRBV5-1 16 CASSRSTGPTDYGYTF
TRBV5-1 16 CASSLDLAGGTDTQYF
TRBV5-1 11 CASSSDTEAFF
TRBV4-2 17 CASSQASGGVSSYEQYF
TRBV10-3 19 CAISQVRAANRPGPYEQYF
TRBV4-3 16 CASRYSGTGEVYEQYF
TRBV4-1 17 CASSQDPAGGDWHTQYF
TRBV7-2 13 CASRTAGANVLTF
TRBV28 12 CASSLREFDYTF
TRBV2 12 CASTSDRETQYF
TRBV5-6 15 CASSYPGSASNEQFF
TRBV28 13 CASSPAGGLEQYF
TRBV6-4 15 CASSEGGEAYNEQFF
TRBV4-2 16 CASSQVPGQRSYGYTF
TRBV28 14 CASSPRTRPHGYTF
TRBV28 15 CASSRAILTVTEAFF
TRBV5-1 15 CASSSSGGNNNEQFF
TRBV25-1 13 CASSSQRRETQYF
TRBV4-3 14 CASSQEGVRQPQHF
TRBV11-2 15 CASSLAPGGPYGYTF
TRBV4-3 13 CASSLTAGAEQYF
TRBV7-2 16 CASSFSGGISINEQFF
TRBV19 13 CATGGIVYNEQFF
TRBV19 12 CASSTVSYEQYF
TRBV25-1 12 CASSETNREQYF
TRBV10-3 17 CAISGHGGTQNTGELFF
TRBV5-1 12 CASSEQSYEQYF
TRBV2 13 CASSRGDTGELFF
TRBV6-5 12 CASTDPRNTIYF
TRBV4-3 14 CASSQIDRGTEAFF
TRBV7-8 17 CASRLISGTGNTGELFF
TRBV7-9 15 CASIQTGTAGEKLFF
TRBV27 13 CASSWGQNTEAFF
TRBV7-9 13 CASRAYMNTEAFF
TRBV19 16 CASRPRTKGWTPEAFF
TRBV30 13 CAWSVTGWDTIYF
TRBV4-2 16 CASSQDDGQGTDTQYF
TRBV6-5 14 CASSTTGGRDGYTF
TRBV6-7 18 CASSYSLAGALSTDTQYF
TRBV7-2 15 CASSLFGQASYEQYF
TRBV19 13 CASSWGRTYEQYF
TRBV2 17 CASSDPETGPFPYEQYF
TRBV15 18 CATSRKPWTGVFDQPQHF
TRBV28 9 CASGGHKYF